This T cell receptor beta chain was recorded in a study of blood T cell repertoires in COVID-19. The wider study: PBMCs, B-cell-depleted T cells, or T cells provided the cDNA or gDNA that made up the material.

With 0 bases removed from V and 0 bases from J, the gap between germline ends came to 7 bases. CDR3 size: 15 residues. Germline lookup yields CDR1 SGHRS and CDR2 YFSETQ. Using immunoSEQ multiplex PCR, the repertoire was profiled, and TCRdb retains in-frame clones only, with some absent. This sample has about 180,000 clones, with more than 65% found just once. The chain recombines TRBV5-1 with TRBJ1-5, with D unresolved. The sample consisted of peripheral blood. The source of this sequence is a woman aged 80 or over with active or convalescent COVID-19. CDR3 amino acids: CASSLGGASNQPQHF. CDR3 nucleotides: TGCGCCAGCAGCTTGGGAGGAGCTAGCAATCAGCCCCAGCATTTT.